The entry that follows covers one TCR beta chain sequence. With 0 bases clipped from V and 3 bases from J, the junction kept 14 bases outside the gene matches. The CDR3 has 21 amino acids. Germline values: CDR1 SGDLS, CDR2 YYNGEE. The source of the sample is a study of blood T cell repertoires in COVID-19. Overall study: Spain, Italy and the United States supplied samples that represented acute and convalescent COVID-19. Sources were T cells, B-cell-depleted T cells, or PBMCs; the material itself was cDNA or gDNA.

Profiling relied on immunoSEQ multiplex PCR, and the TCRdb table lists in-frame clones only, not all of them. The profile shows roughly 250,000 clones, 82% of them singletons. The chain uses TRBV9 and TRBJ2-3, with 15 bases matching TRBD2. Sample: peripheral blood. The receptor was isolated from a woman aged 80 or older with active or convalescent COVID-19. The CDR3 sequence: CASSVEPRTSGRATPTDTQYF. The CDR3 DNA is TGTGCCAGCAGCGTAGAGCCCAGGACTAGCGGGAGGGCAACCCCGACAGATACGCAGTATTTT.